What follows describes a single TCR beta chain. This record comes from a study of T cell responses to AZD1222 COVID-19 vaccine. The germline gives CDR1 MNHNS, CDR2 SASEGT. Trimming took off 2 bases at V and 8 bases at J, with 19 bases between the two ends. This CDR3 spans 16 amino acids. Profiled with immunoSEQ multiplex PCR; TCRdb holds only in-frame clones, not every one. Among about 110,000 clones listed, 75% to 90% were seen once. The sequence was collected from an adult in good health. This chain links TRBV6-1 with TRBJ2-1, with D possibly being TRBD2 (5 bases). Sample: peripheral blood, taken on day 0 of AZD1222 vaccination. For the CDR3, the DNA is TGTGCCAGCAGTGAACCCCCCGAGGGTACGGGCGATGAGCAGTTCTTC. Translated, it gives CASSEPPEGTGDEQFF.